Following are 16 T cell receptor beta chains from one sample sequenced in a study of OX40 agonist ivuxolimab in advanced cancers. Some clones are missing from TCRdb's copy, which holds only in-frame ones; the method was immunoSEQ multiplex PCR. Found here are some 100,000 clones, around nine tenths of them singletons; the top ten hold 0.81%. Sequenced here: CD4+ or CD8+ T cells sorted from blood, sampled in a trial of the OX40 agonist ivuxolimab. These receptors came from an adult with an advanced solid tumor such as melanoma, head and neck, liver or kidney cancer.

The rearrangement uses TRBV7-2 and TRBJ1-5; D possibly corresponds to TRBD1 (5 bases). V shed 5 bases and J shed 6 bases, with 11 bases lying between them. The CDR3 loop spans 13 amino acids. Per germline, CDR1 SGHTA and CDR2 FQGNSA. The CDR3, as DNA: TGTGCCAGCAGCCCCCCCGGGGCTCAGCCCCAGCATTTT. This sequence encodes CASSPPGAQPQHF.

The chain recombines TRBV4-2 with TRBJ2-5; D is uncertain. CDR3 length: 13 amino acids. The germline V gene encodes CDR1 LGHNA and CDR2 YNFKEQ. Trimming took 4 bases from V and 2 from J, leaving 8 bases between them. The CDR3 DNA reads TGTGCCAGCAGCCGAGACTCGCAAGAGACCCAGTACTTC. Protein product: CASSRDSQETQYF.

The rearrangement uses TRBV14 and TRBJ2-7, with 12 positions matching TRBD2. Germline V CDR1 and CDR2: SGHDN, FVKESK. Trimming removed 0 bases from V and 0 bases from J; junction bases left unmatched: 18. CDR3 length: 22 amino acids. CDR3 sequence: CASSQDYRAQLAGGVSSYEQYF. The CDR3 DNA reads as TGTGCCAGCAGCCAAGATTACAGGGCTCAACTAGCGGGAGGAGTAAGCTCCTACGAGCAGTACTTC. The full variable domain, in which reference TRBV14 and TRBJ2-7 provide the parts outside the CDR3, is EAGVTQFPSHSVIEKGQTVTLRCDPISGHDNLYWYRRVMGKEIKFLLHFVKESKQDESGMPNNRFLAERTGGTYSTLKVQPAELEDSGVYFCASSQDYRAQLAGGVSSYEQYFGPGTRLTVT.

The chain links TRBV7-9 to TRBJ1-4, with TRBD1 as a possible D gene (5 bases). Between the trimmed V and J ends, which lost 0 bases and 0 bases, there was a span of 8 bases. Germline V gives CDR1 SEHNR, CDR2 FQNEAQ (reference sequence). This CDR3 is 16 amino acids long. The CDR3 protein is CASSLAGLATNEKLFF. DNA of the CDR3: TGTGCCAGCAGCTTAGCGGGACTTGCAACTAATGAAAAACTGTTTTTT.

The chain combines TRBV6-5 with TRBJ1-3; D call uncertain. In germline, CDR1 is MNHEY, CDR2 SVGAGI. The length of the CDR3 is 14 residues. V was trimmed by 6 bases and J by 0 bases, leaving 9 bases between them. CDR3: CASRRDNSGNTIYF. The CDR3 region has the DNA TGTGCCAGCAGAAGAGACAACTCTGGAAACACCATATATTTT.

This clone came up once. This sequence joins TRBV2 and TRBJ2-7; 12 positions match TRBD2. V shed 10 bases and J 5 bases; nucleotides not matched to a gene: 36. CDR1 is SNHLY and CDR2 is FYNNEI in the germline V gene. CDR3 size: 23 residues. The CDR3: CATMPGFWAGSLGLAGDPDEQYF. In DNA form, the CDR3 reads TGTGCCACCATGCCTGGGTTTTGGGCCGGAAGCCTGGGACTAGCGGGTGACCCAGACGAGCAGTACTTC.

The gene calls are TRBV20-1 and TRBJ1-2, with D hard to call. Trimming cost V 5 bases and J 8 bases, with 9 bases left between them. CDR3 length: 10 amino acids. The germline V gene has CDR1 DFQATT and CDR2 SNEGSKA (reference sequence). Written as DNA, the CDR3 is TGCAGTGCTGTCAAGCTGGGCTACACCTTC. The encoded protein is CSAVKLGYTF.

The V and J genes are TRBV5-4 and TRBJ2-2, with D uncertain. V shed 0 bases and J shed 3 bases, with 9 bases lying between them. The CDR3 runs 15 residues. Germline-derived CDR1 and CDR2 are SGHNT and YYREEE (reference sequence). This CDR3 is CASSLGRGYTGELFF. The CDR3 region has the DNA TGTGCCAGCAGCTTGGGTCGCGGATACACCGGGGAGCTGTTTTTT.

The CDR3, as DNA: TGTGCCTGGAGTGTATGGGCTAGCGGGAGGGACTCCTACGAGCAGTACTTC. Translated, it gives CAWSVWASGRDSYEQYF. This chain connects TRBV30 to TRBJ2-7, with 12 bases lining up with TRBD2. The CDR3 is 17 residues long. V was pared by 0 bases and J by 0 bases, with 6 bases of the junction left unmatched. The V gene's germline CDR1 is GTSNPN and CDR2 SVGIG (reference sequence).

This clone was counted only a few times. CDR3 region: CASSSFRARQEKLFF. For the CDR3, the DNA is TGTGCCAGCAGTTCCTTTAGGGCCCGGCAAGAAAAACTGTTTTTT. The chain uses TRBV7-9 and TRBJ1-4, with D unclear. V lost 6 bases and J lost 8, with 19 bases in between. The CDR3 runs 15 residues. CDR1 is SEHNR and CDR2 is FQNEAQ in the germline V gene (reference sequence).

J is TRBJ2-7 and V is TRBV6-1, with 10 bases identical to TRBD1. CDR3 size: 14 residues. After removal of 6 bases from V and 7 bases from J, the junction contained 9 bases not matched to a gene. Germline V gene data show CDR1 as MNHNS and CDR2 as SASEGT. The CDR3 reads CASRMTGGWDEQYF. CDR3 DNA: TGTGCCAGCAGGATGACAGGGGGCTGGGATGAGCAGTACTTC.

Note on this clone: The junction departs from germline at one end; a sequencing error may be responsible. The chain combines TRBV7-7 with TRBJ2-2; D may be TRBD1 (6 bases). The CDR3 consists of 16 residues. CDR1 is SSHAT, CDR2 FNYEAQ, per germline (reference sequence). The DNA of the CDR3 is TGTGCTAGCAGCTTAGCCCGACAGGAGAACACCGGGGAGCTGTTTTTT. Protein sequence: CASSLARQENTGELFF. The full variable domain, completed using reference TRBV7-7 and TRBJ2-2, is GAGVSQSPRYKVTKRGQDVTLRCDPISSHATLYWYQQALGQGPEFLTYFNYEAQPDKSGLPSDRFSAERPEGSISTLTIQRTEQRDSAMYRCASSLARQENTGELFFGEGSRLTVL.

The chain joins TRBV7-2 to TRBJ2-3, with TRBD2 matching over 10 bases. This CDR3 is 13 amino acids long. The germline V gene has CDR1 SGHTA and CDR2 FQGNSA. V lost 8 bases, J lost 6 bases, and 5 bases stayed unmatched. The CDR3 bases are TGTGCCAGCGTAGCGGGAGGATCGGATACGCAGTATTTT. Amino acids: CASVAGGSDTQYF.

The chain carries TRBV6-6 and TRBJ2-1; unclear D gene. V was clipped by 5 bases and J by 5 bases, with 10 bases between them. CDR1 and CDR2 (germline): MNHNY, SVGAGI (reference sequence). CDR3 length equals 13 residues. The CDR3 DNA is TGTGCCAGCAGTCCCTCCCAGCACAATGAGCAGTTCTTC. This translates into CASSPSQHNEQFF.

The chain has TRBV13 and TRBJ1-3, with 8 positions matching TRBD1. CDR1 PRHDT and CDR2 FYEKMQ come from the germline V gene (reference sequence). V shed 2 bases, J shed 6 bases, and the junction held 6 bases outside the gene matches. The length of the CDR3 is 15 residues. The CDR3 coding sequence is TGTGCCAGCAGCTTACGGACAGGGATTGCAAACACCATATATTTT. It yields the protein CASSLRTGIANTIYF.

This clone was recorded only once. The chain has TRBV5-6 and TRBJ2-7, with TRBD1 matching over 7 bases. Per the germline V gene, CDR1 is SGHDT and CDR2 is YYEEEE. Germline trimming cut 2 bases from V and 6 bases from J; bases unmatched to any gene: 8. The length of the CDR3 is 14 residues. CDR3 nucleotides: TGTGCCAGCAGCTTAGTCGTGACAGGGTTCGAGCAGTACTTC. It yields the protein CASSLVVTGFEQYF.